The 28 T cell receptor beta chains presented below share a single source sample, sequenced in a study of blood T cell repertoires in COVID-19 (dated by TCRdb to about 2020). The library was prepared using the immunoSEQ multiplex PCR assay. The source is immuneACCESS, and TCRdb retained only in-frame sequences with V and J called. Part of the clones is not carried over; for the studies checked, unresolved V genes explain less than half of this, and the remainder is unexplained. This sample gives some 200,000 clones in total; 88% of them show up just once. 1.5% to 2% of the sample belongs to the ten largest clones. Sequenced sample: peripheral blood. The receptor source for this set is a man between 65 and 85 years old with acute or convalescent COVID-19.

This clone was detected a few times. The V gene is TRBV16, the J gene TRBJ2-7; possibly TRBD1 for D (5 bases). Germline-derived CDR1 and CDR2 are KGHSY and FQNENV. V gave up 2 bases and J gave up 0 bases, with 8 bases separating them. The CDR3 length is 14 residues. This CDR3 reads CASSQRTSSYEQYF. In DNA form, the CDR3 reads TGTGCCAGCAGCCAACGGACAAGCTCCTACGAGCAGTACTTC.

The chain couples TRBV5-6 to TRBJ2-3; TRBD2 matches at 7 bases. CDR1 is SGHDT, CDR2 YYEEEE, per germline. The CDR3 is 14 residues long. V lost 3 bases to trimming and J lost 5 bases; unmatched junction nucleotides: 6. The CDR3 here is CASSSRTRGDTQYF. The CDR3 bases are TGTGCCAGCAGCTCTAGGACTAGAGGAGATACGCAGTATTTT. Variable domain in full (rest from reference TRBV5-6 and TRBJ2-3): DAGVTQSPTHLIKTRGQQVTLRCSPKSGHDTVSWYQQALGQGPQFIFQYYEEEERQRGNFPDRFSGHQFPNYSSELNVNALLLGDSALYLCASSSRTRGDTQYFGPGTRLTVL.

CDR3 coding DNA: TGTGCCAGCAGCACTAGGGCGGTGGGAGCTCAGCCCCAGCATTTT. This translates into CASSTRAVGAQPQHF. This sequence joins TRBV21-1 and TRBJ1-5. TRBV21-1 is reported as a pseudogene. The CDR3 extends over 15 amino acids.

V is TRBV15 and J is TRBJ2-3; TRBD2 aligns across 10 bases. The CDR3 contains 16 residues. Germline V gene data show CDR1 as LNHNV and CDR2 as YYDKDF (reference sequence). With V trimmed by 1 base and J by 5 bases, 6 bases remained unmatched. The CDR3 coding sequence is TGTGCCACCAGCAGAGGGCTAGCGGGAGCGGTAGATACGCAGTATTTT. Residues: CATSRGLAGAVDTQYF.

In this sample, this clone turned up a few times. The chain couples TRBV7-2 to TRBJ2-3, with 8 bases lining up with TRBD2. Germline V gene lookup returns CDR1 SGHTA and CDR2 FQGNSA. V gave up 4 bases and J gave up 1 base; unmatched junction bases: 7. The CDR3 is 16 residues long. CDR3 DNA: TGTGCCAGCAGCTCCCAAGCGGGAGCGGGCACAGATACGCAGTATTTT. The encoded protein is CASSSQAGAGTDTQYF.

This clone is a singleton in its sample. V usage is TRBV28 and J usage is TRBJ2-1; D ambiguous. From germline, CDR1 is MDHEN and CDR2 SYDVKM. V was trimmed by 4 bases and J by 10 bases, leaving 17 bases between them. There are 14 residues in the CDR3. CDR3: CASSSSMLFREQFF. CDR3 bases: TGTGCCAGCAGTTCGTCCATGTTGTTCCGGGAGCAGTTCTTC.

The CDR3 sequence: CASSLAVGETEAFF. CDR3 in DNA: TGTGCCAGCAGCTTAGCCGTGGGAGAGACTGAAGCTTTCTTT. V gene TRBV7-2 combines with J gene TRBJ1-1; D remains ambiguous. CDR1 is SGHTA and CDR2 is FQGNSA in the germline V gene. The CDR3 totals 14 residues. Trimming cost V 0 bases and J 5 bases, with 10 bases left between them.

The chain combines TRBV6-6 with TRBJ2-7; tentatively, D is TRBD1 (7 bases). The CDR3 totals 18 residues. V shed 5 bases and J shed 6 bases, with 29 bases lying between them. Germline loops: CDR1 MNHNY, CDR2 SVGAGI (reference sequence). In DNA form, the CDR3 reads TGTGCCAGCAGTCGACAGGGTTCAAAGAGACTAGTAACCCCCGAGCAGTACTTC. Amino acid sequence: CASSRQGSKRLVTPEQYF.

The V gene is TRBV5-1, the J gene TRBJ2-1; D remains ambiguous. CDR1 is SGHRS and CDR2 is YFSETQ in the germline V gene. The CDR3 covers 12 residues. Trimming shortened V by 5 bases and J by 9 bases, and 12 bases separated the two germline ends. This CDR3 reads CASRLVVTEQFF. The CDR3 DNA reads TGCGCCAGCAGGCTAGTTGTTACTGAGCAGTTCTTC.

The chain links TRBV10-3 to TRBJ2-2; the match to TRBD1 covers 11 bases. The CDR3 spans 18 residues. J was trimmed by 4 bases and V by 3 bases; bases with no gene match: 10. Germline V gene sequence: CDR1 ENHRY, CDR2 SYGVKD. The CDR3 here is CAISDPDRGRLGTGELFF. The CDR3 nucleotides read TGTGCCATCAGTGACCCGGACAGGGGGCGGCTGGGCACCGGGGAGCTGTTTTTT.

CDR3 sequence reads: CASSAIAGTGYNEQYF. CDR3 DNA: TGTGCCAGTAGTGCAATAGCCGGGACAGGTTACAACGAGCAGTACTTC. The chain uses TRBV19 and TRBJ2-7; 8 bases match TRBD1. Germline loops: CDR1 LNHDA, CDR2 SQIVND (reference sequence). The length of the CDR3 is 16 residues. V shed 5 bases and J 5 bases; nucleotides not matched to a gene: 14.

This chain links TRBV14 with TRBJ1-1; D remains ambiguous. V was pared by 4 bases and J by 0 bases, with 6 bases between. From germline, CDR1 is SGHDN and CDR2 FVKESK. The CDR3 spans 13 residues. The CDR3 nucleotides are TGTGCCAGCAGCCTCGGGATGAACACTGAAGCTTTCTTT. Protein sequence: CASSLGMNTEAFF.

The CDR3 is CAISYTLTSYEQYF. The CDR3 coding sequence is TGTGCCATCAGCTATACTCTTACCTCCTACGAGCAGTACTTC. The chain uses TRBV10-3 and TRBJ2-7; no clear D gene. The V and J ends lost 6 bases and 0 bases respectively, with 12 bases between them. The CDR3 runs to 14 residues. CDR1 and CDR2 from the germline V gene are ENHRY and SYGVKD.

The chain links TRBV12-5 to TRBJ1-5; perhaps TRBD1 as D (6 bases). CDR3 length: 15 residues. Germline V lookup: CDR1 LGHNT, CDR2 FRNRAP. Trimming pared 7 bases from V and 2 bases from J, leaving 15 bases between. CDR3 in amino acids: CASAPPGHGNQPQHF. The CDR3 DNA reads as TGTGCTAGTGCCCCTCCGGGACACGGCAATCAGCCCCAGCATTTT.

V is TRBV2 and J is TRBJ2-5; possibly TRBD2 for D (5 bases). The germline V and J ends were trimmed by 4 bases and 4 bases, with 16 bases remaining between them. Germline CDR1 is SNHLY and CDR2 is FYNNEI. The CDR3 spans 15 residues. CDR3 sequence (DNA): TGTGCCAGCAGTGGGGTAGCGAACCTTGGAGAGACCCAGTACTTC. Translation gives CASSGVANLGETQYF.

A few counts support this clone. The rearrangement joins TRBV24-1 to TRBJ2-2; D ambiguous. Germline loops: CDR1 KGHDR, CDR2 SFDVKD. CDR3 size: 14 residues. Trimming removed 5 bases at V and 5 bases at J, with 11 bases between. The CDR3 DNA sequence: TGTGCCACCAGTGGCTCTGACGGGACCGGGGAGCTGTTTTTT. Protein sequence: CATSGSDGTGELFF.

This chain uses TRBV15 with TRBJ2-2; unclear D gene. The CDR3 runs 14 residues. Germline V CDR1 and CDR2: LNHNV, YYDKDF (reference sequence). Trimming pared 1 base from V and 5 bases from J, leaving 8 bases between. This CDR3 reads CATSRGGATGELFF. CDR3 DNA: TGTGCCACCAGCAGAGGCGGAGCTACCGGGGAGCTGTTTTTT.

The genes are TRBV5-5 and TRBJ2-1, with 11 nucleotides matching TRBD1. The germline CDR1 and CDR2 sequences are SGHKS and YYEKEE (reference sequence). The CDR3 has 15 residues. With 4 bases clipped from V and 9 bases from J, the junction kept 9 bases outside the gene matches. CDR3: CASSDSGTGGSEQFF. In nucleotides, the CDR3 is TGTGCCAGCAGCGATTCCGGGACAGGGGGTAGTGAGCAGTTCTTC. The whole variable domain, remainder taken from reference TRBV5-5 and TRBJ2-1, is DAGVTQSPTHLIKTRGQQVTLRCSPISGHKSVSWYQQVLGQGPQFIFQYYEKEERGRGNFPDRFSARQFPNYSSELNVNALLLGDSALYLCASSDSGTGGSEQFFGPGTRLTVL.

V and J are TRBV9 and TRBJ2-3, with D hard to call. Trimming took off 0 bases at V and 3 bases at J, with 8 bases between the two ends. CDR3 length equals 14 residues. Germline-derived CDR1 and CDR2 are SGDLS and YYNGEE. Here the CDR3 reads CASSVDYGTDTQYF. In nucleotides, the CDR3 is TGTGCCAGCAGCGTAGACTACGGGACAGATACGCAGTATTTT.

The V and J genes are TRBV3-1 (or the pseudogene TRBV3-2) and TRBJ2-3; maybe TRBD1 (5 bases). V shed 0 bases and J shed 12 bases, with 16 bases lying between them. The CDR3 runs to 14 residues. Germline CDR1 LGHDT, CDR2 YNNKEL (reference sequence). The DNA for the CDR3 is TGTGCCAGCAGCCAAGATAAAGGCACAGGTGGACAGTATTTT. This encodes CASSQDKGTGGQYF.

V and J are TRBV5-4 and TRBJ1-2; 9 bases align to TRBD1. Germline loops: CDR1 SGHNT, CDR2 YYREEE (reference sequence). V was clipped by 4 bases and J by 4 bases; unmatched bases: 8. This CDR3 is 15 amino acids long. The CDR3 region is CASSLGTGTVYGYTF. In DNA, the CDR3 is TGTGCCAGCAGCCTAGGGACAGGGACTGTCTATGGCTACACCTTC.

This sequence joins TRBV3-1 (or the pseudogene TRBV3-2) and TRBJ2-1, with 10 bases fitting TRBD2. With V trimmed by 0 bases and J by 8 bases, 4 bases remained unmatched. CDR3 size: 15 residues. Germline values: CDR1 LGHDT, CDR2 YNNKEL (reference sequence). CDR3 coding DNA: TGTGCCAGCAGCCAAGATAGCGGGAGGTGGGATGAGCAGTTCTTC. This translates into CASSQDSGRWDEQFF.

This clone was seen a handful of times. The rearrangement joins TRBV11-2 to TRBJ1-2; TRBD1 is a possible D gene (5 bases). The germline gives CDR1 SGHAT, CDR2 FQNNGV. The V and J ends lost 6 bases and 5 bases respectively, with 13 bases between them. This CDR3 contains 13 residues. For the CDR3, the DNA is TGTGCCAGCAGTATAGGGGAAAGTTATGGCTACACCTTC. This gives the protein CASSIGESYGYTF.

The V gene is TRBV19, the J gene TRBJ1-1; 7 bases match TRBD1. The junction had 3 bases not matched to a gene; V was cut back by 5 bases and J by 3 bases. This CDR3 has 13 amino acids. The germline V gene encodes CDR1 LNHDA and CDR2 SQIVND (reference sequence). CDR3 region: CASSPDRDTEAFF. The CDR3 DNA is TGTGCCAGTAGTCCAGACAGGGACACTGAAGCTTTCTTT.

In this sample, this clone turned up a few times. This chain links TRBV7-8 with TRBJ1-2; D ambiguous. V lost 0 bases, J lost 8 bases, and 19 bases lay in between. The CDR3 runs to 16 residues. The germline gives CDR1 SGHVS, CDR2 FQNEAQ. The CDR3 loop is CASSLAAGRVGEGYTF. The DNA of the CDR3 is TGTGCCAGCAGCTTAGCGGCGGGGAGGGTCGGTGAAGGCTACACCTTC.

CDR3 coding DNA: TGTGCCAGCAGCTCCGATGGGGGGAATCAGCCCCAGCATTTT. Its translation: CASSSDGGNQPQHF. The genes are TRBV7-2 and TRBJ1-5, with a possible D match to TRBD1 (5 bases). The CDR3 is 14 residues long. V lost 4 bases, J lost 4 bases, and 11 bases lay in between. Germline CDR1 SGHTA, CDR2 FQGNSA.

The chain recombines TRBV29-1 with TRBJ1-2, with a tentative D call TRBD1 (6 bases). V was clipped by 2 bases and J by 2 bases, with 9 bases between them. The CDR3 has 13 amino acids. Germline-derived CDR1 and CDR2 are SQVTM and ANQGSEA. The CDR3 bases are TGCAGCGTTGAAAGAGGGGGAAACTATGGCTACACCTTC. Protein sequence: CSVERGGNYGYTF. Drawing the rest from reference TRBV29-1 and TRBJ1-2, the complete variable domain is SAVISQKPSRDICQRGTSLTIQCQVDSQVTMMFWYRQQPGQSLTLIATANQGSEATYESGFVIDKFPISRPNLTFSTLTVSNMSPEDSSIYLCSVERGGNYGYTFGSGTRLTVV.

For the CDR3, the DNA is TGTGCCAGCAAGAGGGAAACTACTGGAAACACCATATATTTT. This gives the protein CASKRETTGNTIYF. The chain is built from TRBV28 and TRBJ1-3; D not resolved. This CDR3 has 14 amino acids. Trimming cost V 7 bases and J 2 bases, with 12 bases left between them. CDR1 MDHEN and CDR2 SYDVKM come from the germline V gene.